This TCR beta chain came from a study of OX40 agonist ivuxolimab in advanced cancers. The wider study: Patients were given ivuxolimab, an antibody that agonizes OX40 (CD134). Study-wide results and limits: CD8+ T cells averaged more expanded clones than CD4+.

V lost 2 bases, J lost 1 base, and 8 bases lay in between. The CDR3 covers 14 residues. Germline V gene sequence: CDR1 SEHNR, CDR2 FQNEAQ (reference sequence). Method: immunoSEQ multiplex PCR; TCRdb's copy keeps in-frame clones and lacks some. The sample records around 74,000 clones, 89% being singletons. This clone appeared a single time. The antigen is undetermined. This TCR was recovered from an adult with an advanced solid tumor such as melanoma, head and neck, liver or kidney cancer. The chain combines TRBV7-9 with TRBJ1-1; D perhaps matches TRBD1 (5 bases). The specimen was CD4+ or CD8+ T cells sorted from blood, collected in a trial of the OX40 agonist ivuxolimab. This chain's CDR3 is CASSLLRANTEAFF. In nucleotides, the CDR3 is TGTGCCAGCAGCTTACTCAGGGCGAACACTGAAGCTTTCTTT.